This section outlines one T cell receptor (beta chain) sequence together with its context. Antigen specificity is unknown. These data come from a study of OX40 agonist ivuxolimab in advanced cancers. General observations from the study: The study observed clonal expansion of CD4+ and CD8+ blood T cells by week 6 at 0.1 to 3.0 mg/kg.

Sequenced by immunoSEQ multiplex PCR; TCRdb stores in-frame clones only, minus some. The table records tens of thousands of clones, roughly 88% of them present only once. Autoimmune disease history or systemic immunosuppression excluded patients. Sequencing was performed on CD4+ or CD8+ T cells sorted from blood, taken in a trial of the OX40 agonist ivuxolimab. The clonotype originates from an adult with an advanced solid tumor such as melanoma, head and neck, liver or kidney cancer.

In DNA form, the CDR3 reads TGTGCCAGTAAAGAGGGCTCAAGCTCTGGAAACACCATATATTTT. It specifies CASKEGSSSGNTIYF. This chain uses TRBV19 with TRBJ1-3; D is uncertain. V lost 7 bases and J lost 0, with 13 bases in between. The CDR3 is made up of 15 amino acids. Looked up from germline, CDR1 is LNHDA and CDR2 is SQIVND (reference sequence).